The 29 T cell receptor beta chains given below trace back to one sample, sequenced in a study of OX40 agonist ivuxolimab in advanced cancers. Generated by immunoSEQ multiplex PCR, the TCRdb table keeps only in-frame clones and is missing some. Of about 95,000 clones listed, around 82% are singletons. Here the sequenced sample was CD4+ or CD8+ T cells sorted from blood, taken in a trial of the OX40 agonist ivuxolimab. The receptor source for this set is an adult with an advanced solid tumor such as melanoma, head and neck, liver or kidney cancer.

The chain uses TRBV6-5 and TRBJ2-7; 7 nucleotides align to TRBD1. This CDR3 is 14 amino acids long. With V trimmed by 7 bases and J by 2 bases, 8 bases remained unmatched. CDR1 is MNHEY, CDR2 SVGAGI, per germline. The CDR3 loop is CASTRQGKTYEQYF. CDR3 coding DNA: TGTGCCAGCACTAGACAGGGAAAAACCTACGAGCAGTACTTC.

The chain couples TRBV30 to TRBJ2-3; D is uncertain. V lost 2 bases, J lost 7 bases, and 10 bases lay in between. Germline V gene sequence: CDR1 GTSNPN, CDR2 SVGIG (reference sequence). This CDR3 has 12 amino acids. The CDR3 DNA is TGTGCCTGGAGTCAAGACCCATATACGCAGTATTTT. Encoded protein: CAWSQDPYTQYF.

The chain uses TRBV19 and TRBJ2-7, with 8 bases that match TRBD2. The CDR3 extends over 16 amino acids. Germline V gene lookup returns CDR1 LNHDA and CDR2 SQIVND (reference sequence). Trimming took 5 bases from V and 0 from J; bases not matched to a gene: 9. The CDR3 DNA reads TGTGCCAGTAGTCCCGGGAGGGGCGGAAGCTCCTACGAGCAGTACTTC. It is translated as CASSPGRGGSSYEQYF.

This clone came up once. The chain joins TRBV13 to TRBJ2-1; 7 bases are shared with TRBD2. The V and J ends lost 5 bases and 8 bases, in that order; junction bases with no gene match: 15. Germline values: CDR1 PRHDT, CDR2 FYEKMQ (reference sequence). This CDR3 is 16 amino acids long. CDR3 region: CASSPGTTLTGDEQFF. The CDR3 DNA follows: TGTGCCAGCAGCCCGGGGACTACTCTTACAGGTGATGAGCAGTTCTTC.

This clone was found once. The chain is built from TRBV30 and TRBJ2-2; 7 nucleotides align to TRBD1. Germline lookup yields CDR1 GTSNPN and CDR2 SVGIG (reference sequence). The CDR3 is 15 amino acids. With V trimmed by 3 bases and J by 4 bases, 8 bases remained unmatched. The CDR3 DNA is TGTGCCTGGAGGTTCCGGGACAGAGTCACCGGGGAGCTGTTTTTT. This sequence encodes CAWRFRDRVTGELFF. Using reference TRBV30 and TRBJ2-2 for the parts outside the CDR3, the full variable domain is SQTIHQWPATLVQPVGSPLSLECTVEGTSNPNLYWYRQAAGRGLQLLFYSVGIGQISSEVPQNLSASRPQDRQFILSSKKLLLSDSGFYLCAWRFRDRVTGELFFGEGSRLTVL.

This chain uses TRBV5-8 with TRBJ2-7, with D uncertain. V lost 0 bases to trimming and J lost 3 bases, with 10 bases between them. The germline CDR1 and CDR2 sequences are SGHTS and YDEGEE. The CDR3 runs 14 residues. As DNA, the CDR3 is TGTGCCAGCAGCTTGGGGATAACACACTACGAGCAGTACTTC. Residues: CASSLGITHYEQYF.

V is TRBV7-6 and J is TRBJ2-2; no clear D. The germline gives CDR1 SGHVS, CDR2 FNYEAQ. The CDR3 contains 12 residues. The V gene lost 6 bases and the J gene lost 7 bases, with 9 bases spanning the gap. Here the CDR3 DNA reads TGTGCCAGCAGTGGTATGAACGGGGAGCTGTTTTTT. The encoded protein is CASSGMNGELFF.

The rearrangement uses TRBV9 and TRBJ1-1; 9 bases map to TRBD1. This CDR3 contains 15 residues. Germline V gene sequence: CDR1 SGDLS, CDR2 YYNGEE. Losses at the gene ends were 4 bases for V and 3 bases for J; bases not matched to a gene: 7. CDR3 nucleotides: TGTGCCAGCAGCCCACAGGGGGCGGAATACACTGAAGCTTTCTTT. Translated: CASSPQGAEYTEAFF.

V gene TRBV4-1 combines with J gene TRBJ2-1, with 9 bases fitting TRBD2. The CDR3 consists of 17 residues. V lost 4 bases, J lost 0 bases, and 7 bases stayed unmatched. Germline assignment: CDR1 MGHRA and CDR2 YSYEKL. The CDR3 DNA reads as TGCGCCAGCAGCCGGAGACTAGCGGAGCCCTCCTACAATGAGCAGTTCTTC. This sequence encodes CASSRRLAEPSYNEQFF.

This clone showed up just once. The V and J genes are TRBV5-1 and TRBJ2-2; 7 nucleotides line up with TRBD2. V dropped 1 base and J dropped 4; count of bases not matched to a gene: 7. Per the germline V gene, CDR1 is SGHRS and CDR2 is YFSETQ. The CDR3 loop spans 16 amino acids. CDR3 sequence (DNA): TGCGCCAGCAGCTTGTACGTGGGAGGGCCCACCGGGGAGCTGTTTTTT. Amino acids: CASSLYVGGPTGELFF.

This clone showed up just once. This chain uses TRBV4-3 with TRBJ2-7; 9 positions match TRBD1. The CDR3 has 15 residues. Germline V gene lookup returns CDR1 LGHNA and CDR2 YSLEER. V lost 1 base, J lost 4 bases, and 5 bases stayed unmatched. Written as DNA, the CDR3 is TGCGCCAGCAGCCAAGGCAGGACAGGGGCTTACGAGCAGTACTTC. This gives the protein CASSQGRTGAYEQYF.

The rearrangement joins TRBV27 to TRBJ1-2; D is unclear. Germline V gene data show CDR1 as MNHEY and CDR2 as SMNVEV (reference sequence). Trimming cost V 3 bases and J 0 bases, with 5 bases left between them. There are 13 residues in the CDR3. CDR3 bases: TGTGCCAGCAGTTTCACACCTAACTATGGCTACACCTTC. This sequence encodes CASSFTPNYGYTF.

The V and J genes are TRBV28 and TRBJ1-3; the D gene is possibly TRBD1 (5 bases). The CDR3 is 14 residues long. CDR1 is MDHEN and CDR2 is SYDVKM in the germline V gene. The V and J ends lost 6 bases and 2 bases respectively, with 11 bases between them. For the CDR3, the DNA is TGTGCCAGCAGCAGGGTTGTTCCTGGAAACACCATATATTTT. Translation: CASSRVVPGNTIYF.

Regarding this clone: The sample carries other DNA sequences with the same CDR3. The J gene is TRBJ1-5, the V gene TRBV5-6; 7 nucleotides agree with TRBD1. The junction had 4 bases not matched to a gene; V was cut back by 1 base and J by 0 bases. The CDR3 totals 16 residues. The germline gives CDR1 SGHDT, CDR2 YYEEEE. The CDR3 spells CASSLSGQYSNQPQHF. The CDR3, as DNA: TGTGCCAGCAGCTTGTCGGGACAGTATAGCAATCAGCCCCAGCATTTT.

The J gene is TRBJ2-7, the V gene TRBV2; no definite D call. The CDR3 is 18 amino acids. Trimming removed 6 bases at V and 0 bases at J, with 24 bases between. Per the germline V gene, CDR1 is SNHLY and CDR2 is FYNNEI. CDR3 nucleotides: TGTGCCAGCAGCGACCCCTTAAGACCTCGGGCGGACTCCTACGAGCAGTACTTC. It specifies CASSDPLRPRADSYEQYF.

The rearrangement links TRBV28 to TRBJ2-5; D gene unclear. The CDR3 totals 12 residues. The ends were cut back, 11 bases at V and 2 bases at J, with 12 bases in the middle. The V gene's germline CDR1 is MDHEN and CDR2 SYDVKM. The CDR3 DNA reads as TGTGCCGCGACGGGCCCACAAGAGACCCAGTACTTC. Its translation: CAATGPQETQYF.

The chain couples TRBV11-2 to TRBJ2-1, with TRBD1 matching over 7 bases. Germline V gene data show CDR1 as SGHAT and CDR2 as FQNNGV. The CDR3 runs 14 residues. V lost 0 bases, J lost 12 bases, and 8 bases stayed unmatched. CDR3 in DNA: TGTGCCAGCAGCTTAGACTGGGACAGTGTAGGGCAGTTCTTC. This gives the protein CASSLDWDSVGQFF.

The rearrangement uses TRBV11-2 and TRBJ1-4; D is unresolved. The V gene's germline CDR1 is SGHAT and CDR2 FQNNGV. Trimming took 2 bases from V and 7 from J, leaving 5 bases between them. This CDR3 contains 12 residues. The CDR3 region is CASSLMAEKLFF. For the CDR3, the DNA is TGTGCCAGCAGCTTAATGGCTGAAAAACTGTTTTTT.

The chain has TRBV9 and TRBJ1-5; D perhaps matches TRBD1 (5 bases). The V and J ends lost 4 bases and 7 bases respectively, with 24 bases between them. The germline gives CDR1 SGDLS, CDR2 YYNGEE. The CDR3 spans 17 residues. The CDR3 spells CASSPDTGTQGRQPQHF. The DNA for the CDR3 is TGTGCCAGCAGCCCAGACACCGGGACCCAGGGACGGCAGCCCCAGCATTTT. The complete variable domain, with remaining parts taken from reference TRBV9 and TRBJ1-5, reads DSGVTQTPKHLITATGQRVTLRCSPRSGDLSVYWYQQSLDQGLQFLIQYYNGEERAKGNILERFSAQQFPDLHSELNLSSLELGDSALYFCASSPDTGTQGRQPQHFGDGTRLSIL.

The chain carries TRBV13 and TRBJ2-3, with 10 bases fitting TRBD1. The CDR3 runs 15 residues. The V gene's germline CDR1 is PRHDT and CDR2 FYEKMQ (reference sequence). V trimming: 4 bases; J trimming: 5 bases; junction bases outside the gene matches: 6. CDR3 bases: TGTGCCAGCAGCTATGGGACAGGGGATGGAGATACGCAGTATTTT. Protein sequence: CASSYGTGDGDTQYF.

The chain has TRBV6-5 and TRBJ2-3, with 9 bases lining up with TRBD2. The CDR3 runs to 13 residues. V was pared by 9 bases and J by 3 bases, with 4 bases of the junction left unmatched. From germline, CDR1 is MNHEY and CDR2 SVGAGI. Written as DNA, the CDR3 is TGTGCCAGTGGTCTAGCGGGGACAGATACGCAGTATTTT. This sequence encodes CASGLAGTDTQYF.

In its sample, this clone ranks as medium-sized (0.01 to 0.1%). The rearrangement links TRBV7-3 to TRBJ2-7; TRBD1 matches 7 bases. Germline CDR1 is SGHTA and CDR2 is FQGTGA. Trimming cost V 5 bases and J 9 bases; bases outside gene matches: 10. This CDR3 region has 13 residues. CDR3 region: CASSENHRGVQYF. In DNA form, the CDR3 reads TGTGCCAGCAGCGAGAACCACAGGGGAGTGCAGTACTTC.

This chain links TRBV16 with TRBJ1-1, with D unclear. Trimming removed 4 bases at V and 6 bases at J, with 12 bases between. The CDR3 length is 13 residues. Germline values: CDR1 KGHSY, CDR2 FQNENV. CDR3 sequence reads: CASSPLDEPEAFF. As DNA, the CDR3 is TGTGCCAGCAGCCCACTGGACGAGCCTGAAGCTTTCTTT.

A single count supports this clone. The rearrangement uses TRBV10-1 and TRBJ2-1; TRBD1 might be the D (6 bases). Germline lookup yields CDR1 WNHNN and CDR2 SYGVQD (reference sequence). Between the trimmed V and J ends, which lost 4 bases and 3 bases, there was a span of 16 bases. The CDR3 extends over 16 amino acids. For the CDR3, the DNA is TGCGCCAGCAGTGCCCCCCGGGACAACGTCTACAATGAGCAGTTCTTC. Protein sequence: CASSAPRDNVYNEQFF.

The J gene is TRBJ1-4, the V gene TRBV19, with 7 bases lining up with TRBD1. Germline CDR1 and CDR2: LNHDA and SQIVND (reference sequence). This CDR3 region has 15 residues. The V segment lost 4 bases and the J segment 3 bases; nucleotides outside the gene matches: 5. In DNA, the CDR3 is TGTGCCAGTAGTACCCCAGGGGGGGCTAATGAAAAACTGTTTTTT. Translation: CASSTPGGANEKLFF.

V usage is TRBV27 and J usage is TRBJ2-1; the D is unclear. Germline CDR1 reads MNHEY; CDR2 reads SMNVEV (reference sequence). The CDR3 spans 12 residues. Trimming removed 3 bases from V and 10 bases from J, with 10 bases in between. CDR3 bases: TGTGCCAGCAGTTTCGCGAAGGAGGAGCAGTTCTTC. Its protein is CASSFAKEEQFF.

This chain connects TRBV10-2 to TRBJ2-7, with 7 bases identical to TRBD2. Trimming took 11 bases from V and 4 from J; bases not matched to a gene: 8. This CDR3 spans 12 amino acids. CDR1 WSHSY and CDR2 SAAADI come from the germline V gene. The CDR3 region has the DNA TGCGCCGCGGGAGTCCTCCCTTACGAGCAGTACTTC. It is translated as CAAGVLPYEQYF.

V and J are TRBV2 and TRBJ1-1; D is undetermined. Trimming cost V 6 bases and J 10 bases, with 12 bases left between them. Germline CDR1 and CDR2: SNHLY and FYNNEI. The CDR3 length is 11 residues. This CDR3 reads CASRNLLGAFF. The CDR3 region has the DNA TGTGCCAGCAGGAACCTACTGGGAGCTTTCTTT.

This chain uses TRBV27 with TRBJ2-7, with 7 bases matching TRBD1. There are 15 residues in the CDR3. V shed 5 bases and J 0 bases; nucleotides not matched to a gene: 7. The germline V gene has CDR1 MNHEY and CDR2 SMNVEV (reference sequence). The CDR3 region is CASSLDRAHSYEQYF. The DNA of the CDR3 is TGTGCCAGCAGTCTCGACAGGGCTCACTCCTACGAGCAGTACTTC.